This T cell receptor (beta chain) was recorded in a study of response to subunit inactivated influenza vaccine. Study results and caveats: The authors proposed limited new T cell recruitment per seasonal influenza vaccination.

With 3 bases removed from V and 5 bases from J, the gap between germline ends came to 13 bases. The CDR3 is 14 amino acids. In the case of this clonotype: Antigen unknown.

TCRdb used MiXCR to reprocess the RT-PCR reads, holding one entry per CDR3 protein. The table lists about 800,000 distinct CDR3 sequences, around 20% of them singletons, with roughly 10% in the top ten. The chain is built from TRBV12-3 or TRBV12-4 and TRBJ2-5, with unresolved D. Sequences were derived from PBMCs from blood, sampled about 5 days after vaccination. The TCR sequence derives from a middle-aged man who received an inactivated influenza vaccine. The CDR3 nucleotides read TGTGCCAGCAGTTTTCGTCAGGTGAAGGAGACCCAGTACTTC. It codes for CASSFRQVKETQYF.